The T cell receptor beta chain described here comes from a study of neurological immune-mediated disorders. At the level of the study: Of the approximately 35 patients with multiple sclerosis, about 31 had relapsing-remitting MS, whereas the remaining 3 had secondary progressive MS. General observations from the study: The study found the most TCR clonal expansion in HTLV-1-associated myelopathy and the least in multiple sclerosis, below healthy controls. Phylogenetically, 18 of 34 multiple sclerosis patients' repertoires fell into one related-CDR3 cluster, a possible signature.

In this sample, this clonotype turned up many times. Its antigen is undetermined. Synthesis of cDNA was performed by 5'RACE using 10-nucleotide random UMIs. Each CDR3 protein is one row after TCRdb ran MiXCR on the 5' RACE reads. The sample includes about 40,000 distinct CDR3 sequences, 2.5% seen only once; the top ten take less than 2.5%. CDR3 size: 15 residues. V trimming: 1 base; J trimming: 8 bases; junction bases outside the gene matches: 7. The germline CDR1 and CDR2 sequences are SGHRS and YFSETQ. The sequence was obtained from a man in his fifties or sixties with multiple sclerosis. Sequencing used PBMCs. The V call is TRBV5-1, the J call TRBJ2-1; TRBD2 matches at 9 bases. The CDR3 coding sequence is TGCGCCAGCAGCTTGACAGCGGGGGGTATACATGAGCAGTTCTTC. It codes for CASSLTAGGIHEQFF.